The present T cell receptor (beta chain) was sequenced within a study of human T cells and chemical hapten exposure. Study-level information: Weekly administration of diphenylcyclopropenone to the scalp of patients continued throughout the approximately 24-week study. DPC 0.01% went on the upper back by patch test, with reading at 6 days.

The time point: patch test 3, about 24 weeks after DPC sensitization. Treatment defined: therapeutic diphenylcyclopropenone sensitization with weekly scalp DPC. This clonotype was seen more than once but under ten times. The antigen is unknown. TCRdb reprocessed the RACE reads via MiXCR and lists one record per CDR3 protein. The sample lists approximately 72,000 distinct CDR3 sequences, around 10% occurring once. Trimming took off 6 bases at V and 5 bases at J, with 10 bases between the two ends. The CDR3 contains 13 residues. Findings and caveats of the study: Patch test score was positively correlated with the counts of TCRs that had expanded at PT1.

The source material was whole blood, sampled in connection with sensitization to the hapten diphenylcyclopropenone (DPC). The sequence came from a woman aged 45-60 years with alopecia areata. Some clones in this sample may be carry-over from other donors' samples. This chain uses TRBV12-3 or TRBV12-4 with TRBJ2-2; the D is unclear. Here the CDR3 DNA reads TGTGCCAGCAGCCAAAGGGCTACCGGGGAGCTGTTTTTT. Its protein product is CASSQRATGELFF.